This T cell receptor beta chain was sequenced in a study of blood T cell repertoires in COVID-19. The germline gives CDR1 LNHDA, CDR2 SQIVND (reference sequence). The CDR3 consists of 15 residues. V trimming: 3 bases; J trimming: 0 bases; junction bases outside the gene matches: 5. Assay: immunoSEQ multiplex PCR; the TCRdb copy retains only in-frame clones and omits some. The table lists 250,000 to 300,000 clones, about 91% of them singletons. This clone was seen a single time. Sequenced input: PBMCs or T cells enriched from blood (not recorded which). The chain joins TRBV19 to TRBJ2-7, with 7 nucleotides matching TRBD2. The receptor's source is a human donor in a cohort exposed to, infected with or recovered from COVID-19 (not recorded which). The donor label of this sample is uncertain. CDR3 region: CASSIGGGFSYEQYF. CDR3 nucleotides: TGTGCCAGTAGTATTGGCGGGGGTTTCTCCTACGAGCAGTACTTC.